This TCR delta chain was obtained from a study of in vitro expanded adult blood gammadelta T cells (dated by TCRdb to the early 2020s). For context, the study as a whole: For every donor, cells were stimulated separately with HMBPP, zoledronate or AbnobaViscum P, and the TRG and TRD CDR3 repertoires from each condition were sequenced. The TCR repertoire analysis included a few subjects.

Beyond this particular receptor, the publication reports: All repertoires were derived from in vitro expanded cultures of healthy donor cells rather than from mistletoe-treated patients.

The treatment or condition tag for this specimen amounts to: aminobisphosphonate causing endogenous IPP accumulation, about 0.91 uM. Before expansion, PBMC received a one-day pulse of around 0.96 uM zoledronate and were then washed three times. Cultures were expanded over approximately 14 days, and IL-2 was replenished every 3 to 4 days. After the one-day stimulant pulse, cells were washed three times and then cultured in medium containing around 100 U/mL IL-2. Before culture, peripheral blood mononuclear cells were isolated by Lymphoprep gradient centrifugation and frozen in liquid nitrogen. The library was made by 5' RACE. The RNeasy Micro Kit was used to extract RNA from around 9,900 sorted cells per sample. Libraries were built by template-switch reverse transcription followed by PCR amplification of the CDR3gamma and CDR3delta regions. The amplicons were sequenced on an Illumina MiSeq with the V2 300 kit, which gave 150 bp paired-end reads. On the study's bioinformatics: FastQC version 0.11.8 was used to check read quality. Using MiXCR version 3.0.3, reads were aligned to GenBank TRG or TRD reference genes to build the CDR3 sequences. MiXCR ran with default parameters, except that TRDD assembly used 3 instead of 5 consecutive nucleotides. VDJtools version 1.2.1 with default settings was used for the repertoire analyses, which included normalized Shannon-Wiener diversity, clonotype tracking and multidimensional scaling. Out-of-frame CDR3 sequences and those containing stop codons were excluded from analysis. Identical DNA sequences were merged into single rows after TCRdb reprocessed the public reads with CATT. For this entry, the V and J calls and clone size follow TCRdb and not the study's own pipeline. The sample table records roughly 500 delta-chain clones; roughly 33% of these occur just once. The top ten clones comprise approximately 39% of the sample.

Taking its sample share into account, this clone is large (0.1 to 1%). Its antigen is currently not known. Qualities for individual bases were not recorded, and no much larger clone is one base off. This same CDR3 is encoded by further DNA sequences in the sample. This TCR came from an adult in good health. The source was gamma-delta T cells from peripheral blood expanded in culture, collected from an in vitro culture stimulated with zoledronate.

The CDR3 in this case is CACDTLGMQATDKLIF. The nucleotides read TGTGCCTGTGACACCCTGGGGATGCAGGCCACCGATAAACTCATCTTT. Recombination joined TRDV2 with TRDJ1; the best D guess is TRDD3, with 6 bases matching. The CDR3, cysteine through phenylalanine, is 16 amino acids long. Of all the DNA, just the CDR3 is kept, 48 bases in frame from base 1. V and J are truncated by 0 bases and 1 base respectively, leaving an intervening sequence of 14 bases. CDR1 is given as GEAIGNYY and CDR2 as EKD, both from the germline V gene.